These T cell receptor beta chains were read from a single sample in a study of blood T cell repertoires in COVID-19. Some clones are missing from TCRdb's copy, which holds only in-frame ones; the method was immunoSEQ multiplex PCR. Of approximately 480,000 clones detected, about 85% appear once; the ten largest clones hold 0.7%. Sequenced material: PBMCs or T cells enriched from blood (not recorded which). The source of these receptors is a woman younger than 30 who had recovered from COVID-19. Both conserved end residues are part of each CDR3.

v_call cdr3_aa
TRBV10-1 CASSEFAGTSEAFF
TRBV27 CASKDRGLSRSYEQYF
TRBV9 CASSIPGGADTQYF
TRBV2 CASSAGMQPQHF
TRBV15 CATSRDLLGQGGTF
TRBV5-1 CASSSGLTILRDEQFF
TRBV5-1 CASSWTGTSAYNEQFF
TRBV12-5 CASGLEGAGEQFF
TRBV12-5 CASGPGLAGADTQYF
TRBV12-3/TRBV12-4 CASSFDGINEQFF
TRBV30 CAWNDGGNEKLFF
TRBV6-5 CASSRGQRETQYF
TRBV30 CAWRWANTEAFF
TRBV5-8 CASSLGLNTQYF
TRBV4-1 CASSQVQGLAAQHF
TRBV5-4 CASSLGRGWELFF
TRBV10-1 CATGLEDTEAFF
TRBV5-1 CASSSPGQIYGYTF
TRBV30 CAWTQRGASIGNSPLHF
TRBV7-9 CASSASGGNTIYF
TRBV18 CASSTGMNTEAFF
TRBV5-6 CASRGEGRQAFF
TRBV6-5 CASSRVYTEAFF
TRBV2 CASSGRNYGYTF
TRBV3-1/TRBV3-2 CASSQDARAIYF
TRBV2 CASSLDRTEGYTF
TRBV21-1 CASSITGSYTF
TRBV19 CASSIDVAGGPQETQYF
TRBV5-4 CASSIQAGGLSNEQFF
TRBV19 CASSRAGANTGELFF
TRBV5-4 CASSPNPGGLSYEQYF
TRBV9 CASSPQRGVRTGELFF
TRBV5-6 CASSLDRGYGYTF
TRBV2 CASRGSPVDEQYF
TRBV27 CASSTPRGETQYF
TRBV29-1 CSVATVNTEAFF
TRBV19 CASSIQSGLGSGNTIYF